The clone carrying this T cell receptor beta chain was seen once. The junction and the germline gene differ at one end; a read error may be behind it. CDR1 and CDR2 (germline): SGHNT, YYREEE (reference sequence). The CDR3 runs to 14 residues. The data were obtained in a study of blood T cell repertoires in COVID-19. For the study at large: From the United States, Italy and Spain came samples of acute and convalescent COVID-19. Nucleic acid was either cDNA or gDNA, and it came from T cells, B-cell-depleted T cells, or PBMCs.

Methods used by the authors: Scientists estimated how many nucleated cells there were by amplifying reference gene primers. Method: immunoSEQ multiplex PCR; TCRdb's copy keeps in-frame clones and lacks some. From that table come the V and J calls and clone size; the DNA was used to work out D and trimming. The table has roughly 280,000 clones, around four fifths seen once. The TCR originated in a man in his sixties who had recovered from COVID-19. The sample consisted of peripheral blood. The gene calls are TRBV5-4 and TRBJ1-1; D gene unclear. CDR3 residues: CASSLAWGGTEAFF. CDR3 DNA sequence: TGTGCCAGCAGTTTGGCCTGGGGAGGCACTGAAGCTTTCTTT.